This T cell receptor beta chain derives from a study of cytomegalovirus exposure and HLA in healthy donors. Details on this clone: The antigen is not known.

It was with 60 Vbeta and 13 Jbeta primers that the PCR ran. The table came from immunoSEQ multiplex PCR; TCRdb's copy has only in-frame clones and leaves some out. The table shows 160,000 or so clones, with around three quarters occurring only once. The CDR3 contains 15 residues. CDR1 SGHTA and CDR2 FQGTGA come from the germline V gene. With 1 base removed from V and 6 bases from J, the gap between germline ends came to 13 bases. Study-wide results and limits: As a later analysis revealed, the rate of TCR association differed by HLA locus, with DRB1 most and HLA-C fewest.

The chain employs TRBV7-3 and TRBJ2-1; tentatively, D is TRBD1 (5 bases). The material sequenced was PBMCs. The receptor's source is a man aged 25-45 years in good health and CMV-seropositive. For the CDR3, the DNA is TGTGCCAGCAGCTTAAGTCAGGGCCCTCCCAATGAGCAGTTCTTC. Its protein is CASSLSQGPPNEQFF.